These 4 T cell receptor beta chains originate from one sample sequenced in a study of cytomegalovirus exposure and HLA in healthy donors (dated by TCRdb to the late 2010s). Receptors were amplified or captured by the immunoSEQ multiplex PCR assay. The table was pulled from immuneACCESS by TCRdb, which kept in-frame rearrangements only. Such tables lose some clones; where checked, under half of the loss comes from unresolved V genes, and the rest has no known cause. Recorded for this sample are about 98,000 clones; about 83% of them occurred a single time. The ten biggest clones cover roughly 3.9% of the sample. Source material: PBMCs. These TCRs come from a woman in her twenties or thirties in good health and CMV-seronegative.

The genes are TRBV5-4 and TRBJ2-4; 14 bases align to TRBD2. This CDR3 spans 17 amino acids. After removal of 0 bases from V and 3 bases from J, the junction contained 2 bases not matched to a gene. Germline lookup yields CDR1 SGHNT and CDR2 YYREEE (reference sequence). Here the CDR3 reads CASSLGLAGGSKNIQYF. The CDR3 DNA reads as TGTGCCAGCAGCTTGGGACTAGCGGGGGGGAGCAAAAACATTCAGTACTTC.

The chain couples TRBV7-9 to TRBJ1-1, with TRBD1 identical over 9 bases. This CDR3 is built from 17 residues. Germline V gives CDR1 SEHNR, CDR2 FQNEAQ (reference sequence). The ends lost 1 base at V and 5 bases at J; junction bases unmatched: 11. The CDR3 DNA sequence: TGTGCCAGCAGCTTAGGGGGGCCCTACAGGGGGCGGACTGAAGCTTTCTTT. It yields the protein CASSLGGPYRGRTEAFF.

The chain is built from TRBV6-6 and TRBJ2-3; possibly TRBD2 for D (6 bases). The CDR3 totals 15 residues. Trimming stripped 8 bases from V and 5 bases from J, with 20 bases between. In germline, CDR1 is MNHNY, CDR2 SVGAGI (reference sequence). CDR3 amino acids: CASAPGTPGVDTQYF. CDR3 nucleotides: TGTGCCAGCGCTCCCGGGACCCCGGGGGTAGATACGCAGTATTTT.

This rearrangement joins TRBV2 to TRBJ2-1, with 9 bases that match TRBD1. The CDR3 extends over 15 amino acids. V lost 3 bases, J lost 7 bases, and 7 bases stayed unmatched. The germline CDR1 and CDR2 sequences are SNHLY and FYNNEI. This CDR3 reads CASSDRGTGKNEQFF. CDR3 DNA sequence: TGTGCCAGCAGTGATAGGGGGACAGGGAAAAATGAGCAGTTCTTC.